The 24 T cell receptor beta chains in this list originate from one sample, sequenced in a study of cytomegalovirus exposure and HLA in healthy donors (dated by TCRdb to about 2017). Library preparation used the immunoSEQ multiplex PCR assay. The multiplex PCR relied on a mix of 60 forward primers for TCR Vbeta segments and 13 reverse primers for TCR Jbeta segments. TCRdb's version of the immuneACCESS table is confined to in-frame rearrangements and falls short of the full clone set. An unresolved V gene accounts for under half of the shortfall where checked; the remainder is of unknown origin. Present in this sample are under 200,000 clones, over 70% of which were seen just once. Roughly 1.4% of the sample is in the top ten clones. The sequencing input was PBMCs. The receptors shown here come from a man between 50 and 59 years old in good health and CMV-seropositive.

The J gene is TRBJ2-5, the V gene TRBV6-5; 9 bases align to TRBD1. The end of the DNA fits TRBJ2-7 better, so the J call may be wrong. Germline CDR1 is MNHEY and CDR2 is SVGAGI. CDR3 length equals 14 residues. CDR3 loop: CASSPGQGTYEQYF. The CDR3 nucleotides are TGTGCCAGCAGTCCGGGACAGGGCACCTACGAGCAGTACTTC.

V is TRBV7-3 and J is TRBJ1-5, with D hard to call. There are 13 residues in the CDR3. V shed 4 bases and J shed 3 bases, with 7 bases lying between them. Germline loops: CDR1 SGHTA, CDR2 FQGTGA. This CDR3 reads CASSSNHNQPQHF. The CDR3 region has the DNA TGTGCCAGCAGCTCTAACCACAATCAGCCCCAGCATTTT.

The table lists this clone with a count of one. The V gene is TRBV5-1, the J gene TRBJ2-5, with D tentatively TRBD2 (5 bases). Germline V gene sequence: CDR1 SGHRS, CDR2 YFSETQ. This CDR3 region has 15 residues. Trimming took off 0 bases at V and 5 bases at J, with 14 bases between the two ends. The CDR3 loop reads CASSLGRVSGETQYF. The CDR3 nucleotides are TGCGCCAGCAGCTTGGGAAGGGTTTCGGGGGAGACCCAGTACTTC. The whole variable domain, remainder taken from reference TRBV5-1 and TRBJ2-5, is KAGVTQTPRYLIKTRGQQVTLSCSPISGHRSVSWYQQTPGQGLQFLFEYFSETQRNKGNFPGRFSGRQFSNSRSEMNVSTLELGDSALYLCASSLGRVSGETQYFGPGTRLLVL.

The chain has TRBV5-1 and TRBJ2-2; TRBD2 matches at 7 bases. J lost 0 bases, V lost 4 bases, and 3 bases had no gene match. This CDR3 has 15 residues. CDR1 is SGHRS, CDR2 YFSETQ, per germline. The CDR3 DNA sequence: TGCGCCAGCAGCATAGCGGGCCCGAACACCGGGGAGCTGTTTTTT. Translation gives CASSIAGPNTGELFF.

The CDR3 bases are TGTGCCTCCAGCGGGAGCGGCGGGGAGCTGTTTTTT. This codes for CASSGSGGELFF. V gene TRBV2 combines with J gene TRBJ2-2; TRBD2 agrees at 8 bases. V lost 11 bases to trimming and J lost 7 bases; unmatched junction nucleotides: 6. Germline V lookup: CDR1 SNHLY, CDR2 FYNNEI. The CDR3 spans 12 residues. Full variable domain (remainder filled in from reference TRBV2 and TRBJ2-2): EPEVTQTPSHQVTQMGQEVILRCVPISNHLYFYWYRQILGQKVEFLVSFYNNEISEKSEIFDDQFSVERPDGSNFTLKIRSTKLEDSAMYFCASSGSGGELFFGEGSRLTVL.

Written as DNA, the CDR3 is TGTGCCACCAGCAGAGGACCGAGGGAGCAGTACTTC. This sequence encodes CATSRGPREQYF. The V gene is TRBV15, the J gene TRBJ2-7; unclear D gene. Deletions cut 1 base from V and 7 bases from J, with 8 bases between. The germline CDR1 and CDR2 sequences are LNHNV and YYDKDF (reference sequence). CDR3 size: 12 residues.

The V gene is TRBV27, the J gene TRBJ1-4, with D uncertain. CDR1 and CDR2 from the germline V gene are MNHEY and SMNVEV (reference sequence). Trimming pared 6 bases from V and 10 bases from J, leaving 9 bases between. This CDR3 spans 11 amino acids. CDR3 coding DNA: TGTGCCAGCAGCACTGCGGGAAAACTGTTTTTT. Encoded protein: CASSTAGKLFF.

The CDR3 DNA is TGTGCCAGTAGTAGAACGACAGGCCAAGAGACCCAGTACTTC. Translation gives CASSRTTGQETQYF. The gene calls are TRBV19 and TRBJ2-5; D may be TRBD1 (6 bases). The CDR3 runs 14 residues. With 4 bases removed from V and 1 base from J, the gap between germline ends came to 10 bases. Germline loops: CDR1 LNHDA, CDR2 SQIVND (reference sequence). Complete variable domain (other parts from reference TRBV19 and TRBJ2-5): DGGITQSPKYLFRKEGQNVTLSCEQNLNHDAMYWYRQDPGQGLRLIYYSQIVNDFQKGDIAEGYSVSREKKESFPLTVTSAQKNPTAFYLCASSRTTGQETQYFGPGTRLLVL.

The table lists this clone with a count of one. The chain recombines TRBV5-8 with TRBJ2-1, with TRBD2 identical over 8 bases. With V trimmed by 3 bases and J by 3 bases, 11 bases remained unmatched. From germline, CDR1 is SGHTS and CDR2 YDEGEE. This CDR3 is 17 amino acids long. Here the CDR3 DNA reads TGTGCCAGCAGCTCGAACTCGGGGGGGCTTAGCTACAATGAGCAGTTCTTC. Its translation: CASSSNSGGLSYNEQFF. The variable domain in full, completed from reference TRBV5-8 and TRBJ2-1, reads EAGVTQSPTHLIKTRGQQATLRCSPISGHTSVYWYQQALGLGLQFLLWYDEGEERNRGNFPPRFSGRQFPNYSSELNVNALELEDSALYLCASSSNSGGLSYNEQFFGPGTRLTVL.

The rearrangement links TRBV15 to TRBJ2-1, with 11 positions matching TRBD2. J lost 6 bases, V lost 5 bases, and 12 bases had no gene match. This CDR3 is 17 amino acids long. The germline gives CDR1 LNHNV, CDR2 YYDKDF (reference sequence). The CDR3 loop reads CATSQRPLAGGGNEQFF. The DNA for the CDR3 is TGTGCCACCAGCCAACGACCCCTAGCGGGAGGCGGCAATGAGCAGTTCTTC.

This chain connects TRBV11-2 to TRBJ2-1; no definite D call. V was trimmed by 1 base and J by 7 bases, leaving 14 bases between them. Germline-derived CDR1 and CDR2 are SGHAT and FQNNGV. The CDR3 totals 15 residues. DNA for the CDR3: TGTGCCAGCAGCTTAGTTGCTAGTTTGAGAAATGAGCAGTTCTTC. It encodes CASSLVASLRNEQFF.

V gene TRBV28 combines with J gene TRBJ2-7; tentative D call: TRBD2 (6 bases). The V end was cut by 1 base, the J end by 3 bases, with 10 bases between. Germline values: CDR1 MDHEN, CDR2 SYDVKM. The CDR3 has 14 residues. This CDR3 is CASSLSGSRYEQYF. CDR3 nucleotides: TGTGCCAGCAGTTTATCCGGGAGCCGCTACGAGCAGTACTTC.

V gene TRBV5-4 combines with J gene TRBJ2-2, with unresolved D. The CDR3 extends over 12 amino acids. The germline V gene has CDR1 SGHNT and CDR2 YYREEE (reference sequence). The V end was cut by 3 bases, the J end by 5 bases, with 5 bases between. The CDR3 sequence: CASSSGTGELFF. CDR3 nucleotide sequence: TGTGCCAGCAGCTCCGGGACCGGGGAGCTGTTTTTT.

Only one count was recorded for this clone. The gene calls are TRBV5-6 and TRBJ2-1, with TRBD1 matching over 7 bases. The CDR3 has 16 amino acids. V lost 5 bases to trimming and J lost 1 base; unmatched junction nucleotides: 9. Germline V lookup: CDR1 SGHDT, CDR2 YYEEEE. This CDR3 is CASRSTGRVSYNEQFF. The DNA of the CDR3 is TGTGCCAGCAGATCGACAGGGCGGGTATCCTACAATGAGCAGTTCTTC.

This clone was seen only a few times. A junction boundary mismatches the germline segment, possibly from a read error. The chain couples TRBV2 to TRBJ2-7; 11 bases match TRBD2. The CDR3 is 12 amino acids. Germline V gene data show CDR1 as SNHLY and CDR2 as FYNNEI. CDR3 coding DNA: TGTGCCAGCAGTGAAAGACTAGCGGGAAAGTTCTTC. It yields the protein CASSERLAGKFF.

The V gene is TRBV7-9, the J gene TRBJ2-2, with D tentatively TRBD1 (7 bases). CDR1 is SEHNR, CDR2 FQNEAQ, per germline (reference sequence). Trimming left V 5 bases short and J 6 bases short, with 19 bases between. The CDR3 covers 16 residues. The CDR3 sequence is CASSAETGWEAGELFF. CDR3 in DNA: TGTGCCAGCAGCGCCGAGACAGGGTGGGAGGCCGGGGAGCTGTTTTTT.

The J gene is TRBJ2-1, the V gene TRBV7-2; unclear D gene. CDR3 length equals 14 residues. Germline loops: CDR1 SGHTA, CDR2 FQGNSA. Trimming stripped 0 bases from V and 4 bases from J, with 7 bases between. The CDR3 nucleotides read TGTGCCAGCAGCTTAGCTTATTTGTACAATGAGCAGTTCTTC. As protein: CASSLAYLYNEQFF.

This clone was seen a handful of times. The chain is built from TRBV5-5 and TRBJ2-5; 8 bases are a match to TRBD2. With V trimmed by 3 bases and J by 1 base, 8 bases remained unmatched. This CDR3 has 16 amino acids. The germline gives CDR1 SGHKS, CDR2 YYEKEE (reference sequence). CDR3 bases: TGTGCCAGCAGCTGGCTTCCAACTAGCGGCCAAGAGACCCAGTACTTC. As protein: CASSWLPTSGQETQYF.

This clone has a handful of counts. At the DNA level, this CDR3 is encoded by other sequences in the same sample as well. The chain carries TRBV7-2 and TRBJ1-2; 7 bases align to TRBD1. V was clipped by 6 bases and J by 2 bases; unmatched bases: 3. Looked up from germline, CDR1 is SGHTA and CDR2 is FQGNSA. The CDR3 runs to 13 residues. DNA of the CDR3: TGTGCCAGCAGTTTGGGACAGAACTATGGCTACACCTTC. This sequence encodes CASSLGQNYGYTF.

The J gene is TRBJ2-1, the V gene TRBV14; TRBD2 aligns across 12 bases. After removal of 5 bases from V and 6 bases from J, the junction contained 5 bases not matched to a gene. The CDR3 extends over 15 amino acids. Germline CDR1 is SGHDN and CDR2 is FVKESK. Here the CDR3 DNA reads TGTGCCAGCAGCATACTAGCGGGGGGACTCAATGAGCAGTTCTTC. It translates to CASSILAGGLNEQFF.

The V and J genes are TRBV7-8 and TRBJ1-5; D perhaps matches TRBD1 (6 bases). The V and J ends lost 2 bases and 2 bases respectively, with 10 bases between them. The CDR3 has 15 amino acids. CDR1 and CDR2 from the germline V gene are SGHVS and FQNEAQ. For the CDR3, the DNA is TGTGCCAGCAGCTTAACGGGACAAGGCAATCAGCCCCAGCATTTT. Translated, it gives CASSLTGQGNQPQHF. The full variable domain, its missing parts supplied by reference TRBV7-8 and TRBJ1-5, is GAGVSQSPRYKVAKRGQDVALRCDPISGHVSLFWYQQALGQGPEFLTYFQNEAQLDKSGLPSDRFFAERPEGSVSTLKIQRTQQEDSAVYLCASSLTGQGNQPQHFGDGTRLSIL.

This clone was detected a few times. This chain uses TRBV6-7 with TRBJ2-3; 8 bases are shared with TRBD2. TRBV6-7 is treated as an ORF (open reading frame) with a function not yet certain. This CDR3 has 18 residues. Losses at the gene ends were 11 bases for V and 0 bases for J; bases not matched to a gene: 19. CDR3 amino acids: CAFNRGGGPAYSTDTQYF. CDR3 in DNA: TGTGCCTTCAACCGGGGCGGGGGGCCGGCTTATAGCACAGATACGCAGTATTTT.

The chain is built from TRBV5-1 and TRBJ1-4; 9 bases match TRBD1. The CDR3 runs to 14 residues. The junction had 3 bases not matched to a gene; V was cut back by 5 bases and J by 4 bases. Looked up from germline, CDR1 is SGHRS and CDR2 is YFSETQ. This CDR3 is CASSLGQGNEKLFF. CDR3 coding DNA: TGCGCCAGCAGTCTGGGACAGGGTAATGAAAAACTGTTTTTT.

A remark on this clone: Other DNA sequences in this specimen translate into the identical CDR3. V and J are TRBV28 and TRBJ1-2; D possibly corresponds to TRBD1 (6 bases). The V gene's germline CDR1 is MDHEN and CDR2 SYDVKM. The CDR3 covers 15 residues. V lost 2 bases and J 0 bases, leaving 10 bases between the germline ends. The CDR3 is CASSLGGASNYGYTF. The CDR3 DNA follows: TGTGCCAGCAGTTTAGGGGGGGCCTCTAACTATGGCTACACCTTC.